This passage covers 17 T cell receptor beta chains from one sample sequenced in a study of CD8+CD57+ T cells in acquired aplastic anemia. Profiling of TCR beta VDJ combinations and CDR3 sequences used genomic DNA as template. Via MiXCR, TCRdb re-called the reads, giving one row per CDR3 protein. The profile shows about 190,000 distinct CDR3 sequences, less than 70% of them singletons. The source material was sorted CD4+, CD8+, or CD8+CD57+ T cells (not recorded which) from PBMCs. All receptors come from a human donor in good health, serving as a control.

The CDR3 loop is CAISGGSGGLSGEQYF. DNA of the CDR3: TGTGCCATCAGTGGGGGTAGCGGGGGACTCTCGGGCGAGCAGTACTTC. The chain links TRBV10-3 to TRBJ2-7; 9 bases map to TRBD2. The CDR3 has 16 amino acids. The trim removed 4 bases at V and 6 bases at J, leaving 13 bases unmatched. CDR1 ENHRY and CDR2 SYGVKD come from the germline V gene.

This chain links TRBV7-2 with TRBJ2-1; D assignment may be TRBD1 or TRBD2 (6 bases each). The V gene's germline CDR1 is SGHTA and CDR2 FQGNSA. Trimming stripped 5 bases from V and 6 bases from J, with 17 bases between. CDR3 length: 15 amino acids. CDR3: CASSILGGLVNEQFF. Here the CDR3 DNA reads TGTGCCAGCAGCATACTCGGGGGCTTAGTCAATGAGCAGTTCTTC.

As for this clonotype: Being one base from a much bigger clone, this may be a read error. The chain carries TRBV10-3 and TRBJ2-7; possible D gene TRBD2, 6 bases. The germline V gene encodes CDR1 ENHRY and CDR2 SYGVKD. With 11 bases removed from V and 4 bases from J, the gap between germline ends came to 18 bases. The CDR3 has 13 amino acids. This chain's CDR3 is CAGMGLASYEQYF. In DNA form, the CDR3 reads TGTGCCGGCATGGGGCTAGCGTCGTACGAGCAGTACTTC.

The table lists this clonotype with many counts. The chain recombines TRBV7-2 with TRBJ2-3; D is unresolved. The CDR3 sequence is 13 residues long. The V end was cut by 3 bases, the J end by 1 base, with 5 bases between. Germline V gene lookup returns CDR1 SGHTA and CDR2 FQGNSA. The DNA for the CDR3 is TGTGCCAGCAGCTTCCGCGGCACAGATACGCAGTATTTT. This encodes CASSFRGTDTQYF.

This chain uses TRBV7-6 with TRBJ2-5; D is ambiguous. The CDR3 extends over 11 amino acids. Germline CDR1 reads SGHVS; CDR2 reads FNYEAQ. V lost 5 bases and J 5 bases, leaving 6 bases between the germline ends. The CDR3 region has the DNA TGTGCCAGCAGCCGAGAGGAGACCCAGTACTTC. This translates into CASSREETQYF. The variable domain in full, completed from reference TRBV7-6 and TRBJ2-5, reads GAGVSQSPRYKVTKRGQDVALRCDPISGHVSLYWYRQALGQGPEFLTYFNYEAQQDKSGLPNDRFSAERPEGSISTLTIQRTEQRDSAMYRCASSREETQYFGPGTRLLVL.

This chain joins TRBV7-9 and TRBJ2-2; D possibly uses TRBD1 or TRBD2 (5 bases each). Germline CDR1 is SEHNR and CDR2 is FQNEAQ (reference sequence). The length of the CDR3 is 14 residues. Here the CDR3 reads CVSSLEGYTGELFF. DNA for the CDR3: TGTGTTAGCAGCTTAGAGGGGTACACCGGGGAGCTGTTTTTT.

V is TRBV9 and J is TRBJ1-1, with 7 bases fitting TRBD1. CDR3 length: 15 residues. Germline CDR1 SGDLS, CDR2 YYNGEE. The junction had 8 bases not matched to a gene; V was cut back by 3 bases and J by 3 bases. CDR3 sequence reads: CASSALGQTYTEAFF. Here the CDR3 DNA reads TGTGCCAGCAGCGCCCTGGGACAGACCTACACTGAAGCTTTCTTT.

This clonotype was recorded once. The CDR3 region has the DNA TGTGCCATCAGTCGGGACAGGGCCTTTACTTCACCCCTCCACTTT. As protein: CAISRDRAFTSPLHF. The chain links TRBV10-3 to TRBJ1-6, with TRBD1 matching over 9 bases. CDR3 length: 15 residues. Germline trimming cut 5 bases from V and 9 bases from J; bases unmatched to any gene: 8. Germline CDR1 reads ENHRY; CDR2 reads SYGVKD.

This clonotype was counted many times. The V and J genes are TRBV20-1 and TRBJ2-2, with D perhaps TRBD1 (6 bases). The CDR3 covers 13 residues. The V end was cut by 3 bases, the J end by 1 base, with 6 bases between. Germline-derived CDR1 and CDR2 are DFQATT and SNEGSKA (reference sequence). The chain's CDR3 is CSARTGNTGELFF. The DNA for the CDR3 is TGCAGTGCTAGGACAGGGAACACCGGGGAGCTGTTTTTT.

V and J are TRBV20-1 and TRBJ2-3; weak D call: TRBD2 (6 bases). Germline CDR1 and CDR2: DFQATT and SNEGSKA (reference sequence). Trimming cost V 3 bases and J 2 bases, with 18 bases left between them. The CDR3 is 16 amino acids. Here the CDR3 reads CSASERLALNTDTQYF. The CDR3 bases are TGCAGTGCTAGTGAAAGGCTAGCGCTAAACACAGATACGCAGTATTTT.

This clonotype was counted at least ten times. This sequence joins TRBV19 and TRBJ1-5, with D possibly being TRBD1 (5 bases). CDR1 LNHDA and CDR2 SQIVND come from the germline V gene (reference sequence). CDR3 length equals 15 residues. V was pared by 5 bases and J by 1 base, with 12 bases between. CDR3 in amino acids: CASSYRYTSNQPQHF. In DNA, the CDR3 is TGTGCCAGTAGTTACAGGTACACCAGCAATCAGCCCCAGCATTTT.

This rearrangement joins TRBV24-1 to TRBJ2-5, with 13 bases fitting TRBD2. The DNA matches TRBJ2-7 better at its end, which makes the J call doubtful. Germline V gene sequence: CDR1 KGHDR, CDR2 SFDVKD. The CDR3 has 17 amino acids. CDR3 sequence: CATSGGTSGVRENEQYF. Written as DNA, the CDR3 is TGTGCCACCAGTGGCGGGACTAGCGGGGTGAGGGAAAACGAGCAGTACTTC.

This chain uses TRBV7-9 with TRBJ2-2; D remains ambiguous. This CDR3 comprises 15 residues. The germline gives CDR1 SEHNR, CDR2 FQNEAQ (reference sequence). Trimming removed 1 base from V and 6 bases from J, with 12 bases in between. The CDR3 sequence is CASSLVQIGSGELFF. The DNA of the CDR3 is TGTGCCAGCAGCTTAGTACAGATTGGCTCCGGGGAGCTGTTTTTT. The variable domain in full, with the rest retrieved from reference TRBV7-9 and TRBJ2-2, is DTGVSQNPRHKITKRGQNVTFRCDPISEHNRLYWYRQTLGQGPEFLTYFQNEAQLEKSRLLSDRFSAERPKGSFSTLEIQRTEQGDSAMYLCASSLVQIGSGELFFGEGSRLTVL.

The rearrangement links TRBV20-1 to TRBJ2-7, with 7 positions matching TRBD2. Trimming cost V 4 bases and J 6 bases; bases outside gene matches: 15. The CDR3 contains 15 residues. Germline V lookup: CDR1 DFQATT, CDR2 SNEGSKA (reference sequence). In DNA, the CDR3 is TGCAGTGCTAAGGTGGGGGACTATGCCCTAGGCGAGCAGTACTTC. It is translated as CSAKVGDYALGEQYF.

This clonotype came up once. The chain employs TRBV19 and TRBJ2-3, with TRBD1 identical over 11 bases. CDR1 is LNHDA and CDR2 is SQIVND in the germline V gene (reference sequence). This CDR3 contains 15 residues. The J segment lost 4 bases and the V segment lost 4 bases, leaving 4 bases of the junction unmatched. In nucleotides, the CDR3 is TGTGCCAGTAGTACGGACAGGGGGCTGGCAGATACGCAGTATTTT. Its translation: CASSTDRGLADTQYF. The complete variable domain, with remaining parts taken from reference TRBV19 and TRBJ2-3, reads DGGITQSPKYLFRKEGQNVTLSCEQNLNHDAMYWYRQDPGQGLRLIYYSQIVNDFQKGDIAEGYSVSREKKESFPLTVTSAQKNPTAFYLCASSTDRGLADTQYFGPGTRLTVL.

V is TRBV5-4 and J is TRBJ2-4, with D tentatively TRBD1 or TRBD2 (5 bases each). V lost 4 bases to trimming and J lost 3 bases, with 17 bases between them. CDR3 size: 16 residues. Looked up from germline, CDR1 is SGHNT and CDR2 is YYREEE (reference sequence). The CDR3 region has the DNA TGTGCCAGCAGCCCAGAGGGGTCCCTGGGCAAAAACATTCAGTACTTC. Protein sequence: CASSPEGSLGKNIQYF. Looking up the rest from reference TRBV5-4 and TRBJ2-4 gives the full variable domain: ETGVTQSPTHLIKTRGQQVTLRCSSQSGHNTVSWYQQALGQGPQFIFQYYREEENGRGNFPPRFSGLQFPNYSSELNVNALELDDSALYLCASSPEGSLGKNIQYFGAGTRLSVL.

A few counts support this clonotype. This sequence joins TRBV3-1 and TRBJ1-2; D call uncertain. This CDR3 contains 15 residues. V lost 7 bases, J lost 4 bases, and 19 bases lay in between. Germline V gives CDR1 LGHDT, CDR2 YNNKEL (reference sequence). CDR3 protein: CASTRAGIESYGYTF. The CDR3 coding sequence is TGTGCCAGCACTAGGGCAGGAATTGAGAGCTATGGCTACACCTTC.